Each of the 24 T cell receptor beta chains below was sequenced from the same sample in a study of cytomegalovirus exposure and HLA in healthy donors (dated by TCRdb to between 2016 and 2019). Library prep was done by the immunoSEQ multiplex PCR assay. For the multiplex PCR, a mixture combining 60 forward primers for TCR Vbeta segments and 13 reverse primers for TCR Jbeta segments was used. Imported from immuneACCESS, the table was reduced by TCRdb to in-frame sequences with V and J called. These copies leave out some clones; in studies compared against another copy, an unresolved V gene accounts for under half, and the cause of the remainder is not known. The sample table lists under 130,000 clones, roughly three quarters of them with a count of one. The ten biggest clones cover 10% of the sample. The sample taken for sequencing was PBMCs. All receptors come from a woman under 30 in good health and CMV-seropositive.

The chain combines TRBV7-6 with TRBJ2-5, with 8 bases lining up with TRBD2. The CDR3 runs to 18 residues. Germline CDR1 SGHVS, CDR2 FNYEAQ. Trimming cost V 5 bases and J 2 bases; bases outside gene matches: 16. The CDR3 DNA reads as TGTGCCAGCAGCCAACCTCATCGACTAGCGACCGGGCAAGAGACCCAGTACTTC. It encodes CASSQPHRLATGQETQYF.

This clone was detected only a few times. This chain connects TRBV11-2 to TRBJ2-7; 8 bases map to TRBD1. The CDR3 covers 18 residues. V was clipped by 5 bases and J by 2 bases; unmatched bases: 17. Germline CDR1 reads SGHAT; CDR2 reads FQNNGV. The CDR3 loop reads CASSPLLDRAPLAYEQYF. The CDR3, as DNA: TGTGCCAGCAGCCCGCTGCTGGACAGGGCCCCTTTAGCCTACGAGCAGTACTTC.

This clone was counted once. The rearrangement joins TRBV5-1 to TRBJ2-7; D gene ambiguous. Germline V gene lookup returns CDR1 SGHRS and CDR2 YFSETQ. V was shortened by 1 base and J by 5 bases, with 13 bases between the two germline ends. The CDR3 consists of 14 residues. CDR3 region: CASSLRQLQHEQYF. The CDR3 DNA reads TGCGCCAGCAGCTTGCGCCAACTCCAACACGAGCAGTACTTC.

The chain uses TRBV6-1 and TRBJ1-2; D may be TRBD1 (6 bases). Germline lookup yields CDR1 MNHNS and CDR2 SASEGT. This CDR3 comprises 12 residues. The V end lost 2 bases, the J end lost 8 bases, and 9 bases lay between the germline ends. CDR3 residues: CASSESQGGYTF. DNA of the CDR3: TGTGCCAGCAGTGAATCCCAGGGGGGCTACACCTTC.

V gene TRBV5-6 combines with J gene TRBJ2-7, with TRBD1 matching 8 bases. The junction had 14 bases not matched to a gene; V was cut back by 9 bases and J by 3 bases. Per germline, CDR1 SGHDT and CDR2 YYEEEE. This CDR3 is 15 amino acids long. In DNA form, the CDR3 reads TGTGCCACCGCAACCCTGGGACAGGCCGACTACGAGCAGTACTTC. Encoded protein: CATATLGQADYEQYF.

The chain carries TRBV5-1 and TRBJ2-7; D gene ambiguous. The germline V gene encodes CDR1 SGHRS and CDR2 YFSETQ. Trimming took 6 bases from V and 2 from J, leaving 15 bases between them. CDR3 length: 14 residues. Here the CDR3 DNA reads TGCGCCAGCACGCGCGAAACAGAGACCTACGAGCAGTACTTC. Its translation is CASTRETETYEQYF.

This chain uses TRBV7-3 with TRBJ2-7, with D possibly being TRBD2 (6 bases). The germline V gene encodes CDR1 SGHTA and CDR2 FQGTGA. The CDR3 has 13 residues. Deletions cut 5 bases from V and 0 bases from J, with 8 bases between. The CDR3 spells CASSMTSSYEQYF. The DNA of the CDR3 is TGTGCCAGCAGCATGACTAGCTCCTACGAGCAGTACTTC. The variable domain in full, completed from reference TRBV7-3 and TRBJ2-7, reads GAGVSQTPSNKVTEKGKYVELRCDPISGHTALYWYRQSLGQGPEFLIYFQGTGAADDSGLPNDRFFAVRPEGSVSTLKIQRTERGDSAVYLCASSMTSSYEQYFGPGTRLTVT.

V gene TRBV7-3 combines with J gene TRBJ2-1, with a weak D call TRBD1 (5 bases). The V and J ends lost 6 bases and 6 bases respectively, with 12 bases between them. The CDR3 sequence is 13 residues long. CDR1 SGHTA and CDR2 FQGTGA come from the germline V gene. DNA of the CDR3: TGTGCCAGCAGGCCTAGGGGAACCAATGAGCAGTTCTTC. Translated, it gives CASRPRGTNEQFF.

The chain combines TRBV2 with TRBJ1-5; tentative D call: TRBD1 (6 bases). Germline CDR1 SNHLY, CDR2 FYNNEI. Trimming pared 6 bases from V and 7 bases from J, leaving 22 bases between. CDR3 size: 16 residues. CDR3 coding DNA: TGTGCCAGCAGCCCGTGGAAGGGGGGGGTGGAACAGCCCCAGCATTTT. As protein: CASSPWKGGVEQPQHF.

The chain couples TRBV19 to TRBJ2-7; 8 positions agree with TRBD1. Losses at the gene ends were 3 bases for V and 3 bases for J; bases not matched to a gene: 4. CDR1 and CDR2 (germline): LNHDA, SQIVND (reference sequence). This CDR3 is 14 amino acids long. CDR3 DNA: TGTGCCAGTAGTATTCGGGACAGGTACTACGAGCAGTACTTC. This codes for CASSIRDRYYEQYF.

V usage is TRBV28 and J usage is TRBJ1-5, with 8 nucleotides matching TRBD1. Germline CDR1 MDHEN, CDR2 SYDVKM. The CDR3 is 15 amino acids. Trimming cost V 0 bases and J 7 bases; bases outside gene matches: 5. CDR3 amino acids: CASSLWAGGGQPQHF. The CDR3 nucleotides are TGTGCCAGCAGTTTATGGGCAGGGGGCGGCCAGCCCCAGCATTTT.

The rearrangement joins TRBV27 to TRBJ1-2; unclear D gene. V lost 5 bases, J lost 6 bases, and 13 bases lay in between. From germline, CDR1 is MNHEY and CDR2 SMNVEV (reference sequence). This CDR3 contains 13 residues. In nucleotides, the CDR3 is TGTGCCAGCAGTACCGGGATCCTTCATGGCTACACCTTC. Translating gives CASSTGILHGYTF.

The chain combines TRBV4-2 with TRBJ1-4; TRBD1 might be the D (6 bases). The CDR3 totals 15 residues. Germline V gene lookup returns CDR1 LGHNA and CDR2 YNFKEQ. V lost 1 base to trimming and J lost 7 bases, with 13 bases between them. As DNA, the CDR3 is TGTGCCAGCAGCCAAGGGACAGAGGGACGTGAAAAACTGTTTTTT. It encodes CASSQGTEGREKLFF.

This chain connects TRBV27 to TRBJ1-5; 10 bases align to TRBD1. There are 14 residues in the CDR3. Germline CDR1 and CDR2: MNHEY and SMNVEV (reference sequence). After removal of 5 bases from V and 7 bases from J, the junction contained 5 bases not matched to a gene. CDR3 nucleotides: TGTGCCAGCAGTCCCTGGGACAGGGGACAGCCCCAGCATTTT. It is translated as CASSPWDRGQPQHF.

The chain recombines TRBV28 with TRBJ2-1, with TRBD2 as a possible D gene (6 bases). Trimming removed 6 bases at V and 6 bases at J, with 18 bases between. CDR1 and CDR2 (germline): MDHEN, SYDVKM. CDR3 length: 15 amino acids. CDR3 sequence: CASRYSGAQINEQFF. The CDR3 DNA follows: TGTGCCAGCAGATATAGCGGAGCGCAGATCAATGAGCAGTTCTTC.

J is TRBJ2-7 and V is TRBV7-3; D possibly corresponds to TRBD2 (6 bases). The germline V gene has CDR1 SGHTA and CDR2 FQGTGA. The CDR3 spans 13 residues. Trimming pared 4 bases from V and 6 bases from J, leaving 13 bases between. The CDR3 spells CASSSGLGGEQYF. CDR3 DNA: TGTGCCAGCAGCTCCGGACTGGGGGGCGAGCAGTACTTC. Drawing the rest from reference TRBV7-3 and TRBJ2-7, the complete variable domain is GAGVSQTPSNKVTEKGKYVELRCDPISGHTALYWYRQSLGQGPEFLIYFQGTGAADDSGLPNDRFFAVRPEGSVSTLKIQRTERGDSAVYLCASSSGLGGEQYFGPGTRLTVT.

This clone has only one observation. This chain connects TRBV2 to TRBJ1-5, with a weak D call TRBD1 (6 bases). Trimming shortened V by 7 bases and J by 3 bases, and 10 bases separated the two germline ends. CDR1 is SNHLY and CDR2 is FYNNEI in the germline V gene. The CDR3 contains 13 residues. The chain's CDR3 is CASKDSPNQPQHF. The CDR3 DNA follows: TGTGCCAGCAAGGACAGCCCCAATCAGCCCCAGCATTTT.

The chain combines TRBV7-9 with TRBJ1-1, with 10 bases aligning to TRBD1. CDR3 length equals 16 residues. Germline CDR1 SEHNR, CDR2 FQNEAQ (reference sequence). The trim removed 5 bases at V and 10 bases at J, leaving 16 bases unmatched. DNA of the CDR3: TGTGCCAGCAGCCATTACTCCCGGGACAGGGGTTTGGGAGCTTTCTTT. Its protein is CASSHYSRDRGLGAFF.

The chain recombines TRBV7-8 with TRBJ2-1; 10 bases line up with TRBD2. CDR3 size: 17 residues. Losses at the gene ends were 5 bases for V and 6 bases for J; bases not matched to a gene: 13. The germline V gene encodes CDR1 SGHVS and CDR2 FQNEAQ. The CDR3 DNA is TGTGCCAGCAGCCCCAGGGCGCTAGCGGGAGTTTCCAATGAGCAGTTCTTC. Its translation: CASSPRALAGVSNEQFF. Variable domain in full (rest from reference TRBV7-8 and TRBJ2-1): GAGVSQSPRYKVAKRGQDVALRCDPISGHVSLFWYQQALGQGPEFLTYFQNEAQLDKSGLPSDRFFAERPEGSVSTLKIQRTQQEDSAVYLCASSPRALAGVSNEQFFGPGTRLTVL.

In this sample, this clone turned up a few times. The rearrangement joins TRBV5-4 to TRBJ1-4, with D possibly matching TRBD1 (6 bases). There are 12 residues in the CDR3. Germline values: CDR1 SGHNT, CDR2 YYREEE (reference sequence). V dropped 0 bases and J dropped 15 bases, with 12 bases sitting between them. The CDR3 bases are TGTGCCAGCAGCTTGGAGGGGGATGAGGTGTTTTTT. Amino acid sequence: CASSLEGDEVFF. The whole variable domain, remainder taken from reference TRBV5-4 and TRBJ1-4, is ETGVTQSPTHLIKTRGQQVTLRCSSQSGHNTVSWYQQALGQGPQFIFQYYREEENGRGNFPPRFSGLQFPNYSSELNVNALELDDSALYLCASSLEGDEVFFGSGTQLSVL.

In DNA, the CDR3 is TGTGCCAGCAGGAAACTAGCGGGGGTATACGAGCAGTACTTC. Translation: CASRKLAGVYEQYF. The rearrangement links TRBV27 to TRBJ2-7, with 11 bases identical to TRBD2. The germline CDR1 and CDR2 sequences are MNHEY and SMNVEV (reference sequence). CDR3 size: 14 residues. V shed 6 bases, J shed 4 bases, and the junction held 5 bases outside the gene matches.

This clone was observed a single time. The rearrangement links TRBV23-1 to TRBJ1-2, with D unclear. TRBV23-1 is classed as an ORF, of uncertain function. The CDR3 is made up of 15 amino acids. The ends were cut back, 3 bases at V and 2 bases at J, with 13 bases in the middle. In DNA, the CDR3 is TGCGCCAGCAGTCATTTTCGCCACCGGAACTATGGCTACACCTTC. It encodes CASSHFRHRNYGYTF.

V and J are TRBV7-8 and TRBJ2-7, with 10 bases matching TRBD1. Germline assignment: CDR1 SGHVS and CDR2 FQNEAQ. With V trimmed by 1 base and J by 1 base, 7 bases remained unmatched. CDR3 length: 17 amino acids. The CDR3 loop reads CASSLEAPGQGSYEQYF. In nucleotides, the CDR3 is TGTGCCAGCAGCTTAGAGGCTCCGGGACAGGGGTCCTACGAGCAGTACTTC.

The genes are TRBV15 and TRBJ2-1; tentative D call: TRBD2 (6 bases). Germline V gene sequence: CDR1 LNHNV, CDR2 YYDKDF (reference sequence). The CDR3 is made up of 15 amino acids. The ends were cut back, 1 base at V and 0 bases at J, with 7 bases in the middle. The DNA of the CDR3 is TGTGCCACCAGCAGAGCGGGAGTCTCCTACAATGAGCAGTTCTTC. It translates to CATSRAGVSYNEQFF.